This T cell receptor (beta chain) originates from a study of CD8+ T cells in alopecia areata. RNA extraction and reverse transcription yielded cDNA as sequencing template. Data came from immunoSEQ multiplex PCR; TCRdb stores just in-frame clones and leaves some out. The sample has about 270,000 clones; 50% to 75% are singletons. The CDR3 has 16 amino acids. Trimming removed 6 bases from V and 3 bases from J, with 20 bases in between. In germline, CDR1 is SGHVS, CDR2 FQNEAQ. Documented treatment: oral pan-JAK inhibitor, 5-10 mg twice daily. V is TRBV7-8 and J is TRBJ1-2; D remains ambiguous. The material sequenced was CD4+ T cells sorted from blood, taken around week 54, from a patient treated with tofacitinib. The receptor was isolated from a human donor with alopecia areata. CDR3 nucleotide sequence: TGTGCCAGCAGTATAATCCCGGAGGGCGGCGACTATGGCTACACCTTC. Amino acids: CASSIIPEGGDYGYTF.